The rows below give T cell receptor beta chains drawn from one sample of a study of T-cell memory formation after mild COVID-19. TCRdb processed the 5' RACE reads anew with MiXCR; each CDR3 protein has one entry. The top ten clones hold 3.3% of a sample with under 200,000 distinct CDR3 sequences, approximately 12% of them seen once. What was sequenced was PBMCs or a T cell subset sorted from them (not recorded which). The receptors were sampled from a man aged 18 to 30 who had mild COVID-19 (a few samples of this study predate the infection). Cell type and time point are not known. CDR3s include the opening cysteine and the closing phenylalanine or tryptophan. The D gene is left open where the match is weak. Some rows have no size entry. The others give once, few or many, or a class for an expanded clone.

TGCGCCAGCAGGAGGGTGGATTCACCCCTCCACTTT	CASRRVDSPLHF	NA	TRBV10-2	TRBJ1-6	once
TGTGCCAGCAGCCCGGGCAGACAACCCCAGCCCCAGCATTTT	CASSPGRQPQPQHF	NA	TRBV7-9	TRBJ1-5	few
TGTGCCAGCAGCGTAGTAGGCGGCGCGAACACCGGGGAGCTGTTTTTT	CASSVVGGANTGELFF	NA	TRBV9	TRBJ2-2	few
TGCGCCAGCAGTCAAGGACCGATCTCCTACGAGCAGTACTTC	CASSQGPISYEQYF	NA	TRBV5-1	TRBJ2-7	many
TGCGCCAGCAGCTTGGCCGACAGGGAGGGGGAGACCCAGTACTTC	CASSLADREGETQYF	NA	TRBV5-1	TRBJ2-5	NA
TGTGCCAGCAGTGTTTTGGGGGGCGCGAATGAGCAGTTCTTC	CASSVLGGANEQFF	NA	TRBV2	TRBJ2-1	few
TGCAGTGCTAGAGATCCCGGGACAGGGCTACAGCCCCAGCATTTT	CSARDPGTGLQPQHF	TRBD1	TRBV20-1	TRBJ1-5	few
TGTGCCAGCAGCGGCGGGGGGGCAGGAGATACGCAGTATTTT	CASSGGGAGDTQYF	TRBD2	TRBV7-7	TRBJ2-3	NA
TGTGCCAGCAAGGGCGGGGGGACAGATACGCAGTATTTT	CASKGGGTDTQYF	TRBD2	TRBV6-5	TRBJ2-3	NA
TGTGCCAGCAGTCGGGGGTCCTACGAGCAGTACTTC	CASSRGSYEQYF	NA	TRBV6-5	TRBJ2-7	few
TGCAGTGCTAGACCTAGCGGGGTTCCAGATACGCAGTATTTT	CSARPSGVPDTQYF	TRBD2	TRBV20-1	TRBJ2-3	many
TGTGCCAGCAGCTTATCAGGCGACTATGGCTACACCTTC	CASSLSGDYGYTF	NA	TRBV7-9	TRBJ1-2	few
TGCGCCAGCAGCTTGCAGGTTCGGCACGGCTACACCTTC	CASSLQVRHGYTF	NA	TRBV5-1	TRBJ1-2	NA
TGCAGTGCTAGATACACTCATCGCACAGATACGCAGTATTTT	CSARYTHRTDTQYF	NA	TRBV20-1	TRBJ2-3	NA
TGCGCCAGCAGCCGACAAGAGACAGGCCGTTCCTACGAGCAGTACTTC	CASSRQETGRSYEQYF	NA	TRBV5-1	TRBJ2-7	NA
TGCAGTCCCTCGACAGGGTCGAACACTGAAGCTTTCTTT	CSPSTGSNTEAFF	TRBD1	TRBV20-1	TRBJ1-1	few
TGCGCCAGCAGCTTGGCAGCGGGGGGCAAAAACAATCAGCCCCAGCATTTT	CASSLAAGGKNNQPQHF	NA	TRBV5-1	TRBJ1-5	NA
TGCGCCAGCAGCTCCACCGGACAGGGAGCACTCACAGATACGCAGTATTTT	CASSSTGQGALTDTQYF	TRBD1	TRBV5-1	TRBJ2-3	many
TGTGCCAGCAGGAGGAGTCCCTCCTACGAGCAGTACTTC	CASRRSPSYEQYF	NA	TRBV6-5	TRBJ2-7	NA
TGTGCCAGCAGCCTCCGCGGCCGGGGGGGCGTAAATACGCAGTATTTT	CASSLRGRGGVNTQYF	TRBD2	TRBV7-2	TRBJ2-3	NA
TGTGCCAGCAGTTTCGGGCAGGGGAGGTCTGAAGCTTTCTTT	CASSFGQGRSEAFF	NA	TRBV28	TRBJ1-1	NA
TGTGCCACCAATCCAGGGGGGTTAGGCAAGCCCCAGCATTTT	CATNPGGLGKPQHF	TRBD1	TRBV28	TRBJ1-5	NA
TGCGCCAGCAGCCGCACAGGGAATAGCAATCAGCCCCAGCATTTT	CASSRTGNSNQPQHF	NA	TRBV4-1	TRBJ1-5	many
TGTGCAAGTCGCTTACCCCAGACAAACTATAGCTACACCTTC	CASRLPQTNYSYTF	NA	TRBV12-2	TRBJ1-2	NA
TGTGCCAGCAGCACCAAAGGGGGGCCACTTTTCTTT	CASSTKGGPLFF	NA	TRBV7-9	TRBJ1-1	few
TGCGCCAGCAGCCAAGTGGCAGGGGGTGTAATCTGGACTGAAGCTTTCTTT	CASSQVAGGVIWTEAFF	TRBD1	TRBV4-1	TRBJ1-1	NA
TGTGCCAGCAGCTTTAACGGACTAAAAGCTTTCTTT	CASSFNGLKAFF	NA	TRBV7-2	TRBJ1-1	NA
TGCGCCAGCAGCTTGGGGCCGGGGCGAAGCCGGGAGACCCAGTACTTC	CASSLGPGRSRETQYF	NA	TRBV5-1	TRBJ2-5	NA
TGTGCCAGCAGTTTACGAAGGGTTGGCTACACCTTC	CASSLRRVGYTF	NA	TRBV12-3/TRBV12-4	TRBJ1-2	NA
TGTGCCAGCAGTTACACGGGACAGGGTAACAATGAGCAGTTCTTC	CASSYTGQGNNEQFF	TRBD1	TRBV6-5	TRBJ2-1	many
TGTGCCAGCGAGGGTATCCCGAACACTGAAGCTTTCTTT	CASEGIPNTEAFF	NA	TRBV2	TRBJ1-1	few
TGTGCCAGCAGCATAGACAGGGCGGGGGAAAAACTGTTTTTT	CASSIDRAGEKLFF	TRBD1	TRBV7-2	TRBJ1-4	few
TGCGCCAGCAGTGAGTCGCTGGGGGGGGGGCCCCCGGCCAAAAACATTCAGTACTTC	CASSESLGGGPPAKNIQYF	NA	TRBV10-2	TRBJ2-4	few
TGTGCCAGCAGGGATCAGGGATACGGCTCCTACGAGCAGTACTTC	CASRDQGYGSYEQYF	NA	TRBV12-3/TRBV12-4	TRBJ2-7	few
TGTGCCAGCAGTTGGAGGGGGCGCGACACCGGGGAGCTGTTTTTT	CASSWRGRDTGELFF	NA	TRBV6-2/TRBV6-3	TRBJ2-2	NA
TGCAGTGCTCTTAGCGGGAGAGACGGAAATGAGCAGTTCTTC	CSALSGRDGNEQFF	TRBD2	TRBV20-1	TRBJ2-1	NA
TGCGCCAGCAGCTGGAGGACTAGCGGGGGACCCACGGGGGAAACCCAGTACTTC	CASSWRTSGGPTGETQYF	TRBD2	TRBV5-1	TRBJ2-5	many
TGCAGTGCGAGAGCGGGGGACCTTTCTAGTTACGAGCAGTACTTC	CSARAGDLSSYEQYF	TRBD2	TRBV20-1	TRBJ2-7	NA
TGCGCCAGCAGCCCCCTAGCGGGGGGGAACACCGGGGAGCTGTTTTTT	CASSPLAGGNTGELFF	TRBD2	TRBV5-1	TRBJ2-2	many
TGTGCCAGCAGGGGTAGCAATCAGCCCCAGCATTTT	CASRGSNQPQHF	NA	TRBV28	TRBJ1-5	NA
TGCGCCAGCAGCCAAGATCACCGGGATGGCTACACCTTC	CASSQDHRDGYTF	NA	TRBV4-3	TRBJ1-2	NA
TGTGCCAGCAGCTTAGGGCCTGGCGGGGCCTCAGATACGCAGTATTTT	CASSLGPGGASDTQYF	NA	TRBV7-2	TRBJ2-3	NA
TGCGCCAGCAGCTCAACGACAGATATGAACACTGAAGCTTTCTTT	CASSSTTDMNTEAFF	NA	TRBV5-1	TRBJ1-1	NA
TGTGCCAGCAGTGTAAGGACGGGCGGGTACGAGACCCAGTACTTC	CASSVRTGGYETQYF	NA	TRBV6-1	TRBJ2-5	NA
TGTGCCAGCAGCTTACGCCCGGCAGGACAGGGTATGGGTCAGCCCCAGCATTTT	CASSLRPAGQGMGQPQHF	TRBD1	TRBV7-2	TRBJ1-5	many